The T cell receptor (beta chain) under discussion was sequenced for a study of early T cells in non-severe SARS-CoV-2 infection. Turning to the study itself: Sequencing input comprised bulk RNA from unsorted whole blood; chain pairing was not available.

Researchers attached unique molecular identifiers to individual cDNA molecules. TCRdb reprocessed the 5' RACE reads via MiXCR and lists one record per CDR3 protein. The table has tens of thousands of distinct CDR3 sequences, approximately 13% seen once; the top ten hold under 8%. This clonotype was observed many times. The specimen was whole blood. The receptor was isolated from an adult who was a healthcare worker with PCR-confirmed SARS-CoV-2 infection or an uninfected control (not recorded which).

DNA for the CDR3: TGTGCCAGCAGCCGTGGGCGGGAGGGCCGCGCTACGCAGTATTTT. Protein: CASSRGREGRATQYF. The V and J genes are TRBV5-4 and TRBJ2-3; 9 bases fit TRBD2. CDR1 SGHNT and CDR2 YYREEE come from the germline V gene (reference sequence). The CDR3 consists of 15 residues. Germline trimming cut 4 bases from V and 8 bases from J; bases unmatched to any gene: 11.